The clone carrying this T cell receptor (beta chain) was detected many times. At least 3 on the Clinical Activity Score was recorded for ophthalmopathy patients, who also had NOSPECS grade at least 4 and duration under 3 months. Authors of the study amplified TCR beta CDR3 regions from RNA transcripts. The TCR CDR3 first-round RT-PCR relied on the HTBI primer set. TCRdb called the multiplex PCR reads again in MiXCR, with one record for every CDR3 protein. The sample has 300,000 to 400,000 distinct CDR3 sequences; approximately 15% are singletons. This entry is derived from a study of T cells in Graves' hyperthyroidism and ophthalmopathy. In germline, CDR1 is DFQATT, CDR2 SNEGSKA (reference sequence). CDR3 length equals 12 residues. The germline V and J ends were trimmed by 6 bases and 9 bases, with 15 bases remaining between them.

The receptor was isolated from a woman aged 25 to 45 with Graves' ophthalmopathy. This chain connects TRBV20-1 to TRBJ1-5, with TRBD1 as a possible D gene (6 bases). Sequences were obtained from blood. CDR3 coding DNA: TGCAGTGCCGCTAGGGGGGTTAGGCCCCAGCATTTT. Encoded protein: CSAARGVRPQHF.